The 20 T cell receptor beta chains below all came from one sample that was sequenced in a study of regulatory T cells in long-lasting Graves disease. CDR3 regions were amplified by Arm-PCR using iRepertoire HTBI primers to build TCR beta libraries. In TCRdb, the multiplex PCR reads were re-called with MiXCR into one record per CDR3 protein. Of approximately 390,000 distinct CDR3 sequences in the sample, roughly 17% are singletons; the top ten hold roughly a fifth. Time point specified: newly diagnosed GD, antithyroid drugs for less than 3 months. Researchers made the TCR library from RNA that was extracted from PBMCs. These data are also associated with another study on T cells in Graves' hyperthyroidism and ophthalmopathy.

This specimen was peripheral blood mononuclear cells (PBMCs), taken at new diagnosis, from a patient treated with antithyroid drugs. The receptor source for this set is a woman between 18 and 30 years old with Graves disease.

This clonotype was counted many times. The chain couples TRBV28 to TRBJ1-1; the D gene is possibly TRBD1 (5 bases). The CDR3 extends over 15 amino acids. Per germline, CDR1 MDHEN and CDR2 SYDVKM. V lost 8 bases and J lost 1, with 17 bases in between. CDR3 amino acids: CASHGALTPNTEAFF. CDR3 bases: TGTGCCAGCCATGGGGCATTAACCCCGAACACTGAAGCTTTCTTT.

This clonotype was observed many times. J is TRBJ1-1 and V is TRBV30, with D hard to call. The V end was cut by 0 bases, the J end by 2 bases, with 13 bases between. The CDR3 is made up of 15 amino acids. Germline-derived CDR1 and CDR2 are GTSNPN and SVGIG (reference sequence). CDR3 region: CAWSVHGTLNTEAFF. The CDR3 nucleotides read TGTGCCTGGAGTGTACACGGCACCCTAAACACTGAAGCTTTCTTT.

This clonotype occurred many times. This chain links TRBV3-1 with TRBJ2-1; the match to TRBD2 covers 8 bases. This CDR3 region has 16 residues. CDR1 is LGHDT and CDR2 is YNNKEL in the germline V gene (reference sequence). The junction had 8 bases not matched to a gene; V was cut back by 0 bases and J by 7 bases. The CDR3 sequence is CASSQEGAGGANEQFF. For the CDR3, the DNA is TGTGCCAGCAGCCAAGAGGGCGCGGGAGGAGCGAATGAGCAGTTCTTC.

CDR3 DNA sequence: TGTGCCAGCAGCTTAGTAGCGGGGTCAGATACGCAGTATTTT. Encoded protein: CASSLVAGSDTQYF. The V call is TRBV11-2, the J call TRBJ2-3; 8 bases align to TRBD2. V trimming: 1 base; J trimming: 4 bases; junction bases outside the gene matches: 1. This CDR3 region has 14 residues. Germline V CDR1 and CDR2: SGHAT, FQNNGV.

This clonotype has a handful of counts. The chain has TRBV7-9 and TRBJ1-5; TRBD1 might be the D (6 bases). Germline V gene data show CDR1 as SEHNR and CDR2 as FQNEAQ (reference sequence). The V and J ends lost 1 base and 3 bases respectively, with 16 bases between them. The CDR3 covers 17 residues. The CDR3 DNA reads as TGTGCCAGCAGCTTAGGGGCAGGGGTGATGAACAATCAGCCCCAGCATTTT. Encoded protein: CASSLGAGVMNNQPQHF.

The table lists this clonotype with many counts. This chain joins TRBV29-1 and TRBJ2-1, with TRBD2 matching 10 bases. The germline gives CDR1 SQVTM, CDR2 ANQGSEA. The junction had 9 bases not matched to a gene; V was cut back by 2 bases and J by 8 bases. The CDR3 loop spans 15 amino acids. CDR3 nucleotides: TGCAGCGTTGAATTCGGGACTAGCGTAAGGGATGAGCAGTTCTTC. Encoded protein: CSVEFGTSVRDEQFF.

There are many counts of this clonotype. The chain couples TRBV5-1 to TRBJ2-3; possible D gene TRBD2, 5 bases. V lost 4 bases to trimming and J lost 0 bases, with 12 bases between them. Germline CDR1 reads SGHRS; CDR2 reads YFSETQ. CDR3 length: 15 residues. The CDR3 here is CASSRSGASTDTQYF. The CDR3 DNA is TGCGCCAGCAGCCGAAGCGGAGCTAGCACAGATACGCAGTATTTT.

This clonotype was seen more than once but under ten times. The rearrangement uses TRBV29-1 and TRBJ2-1; TRBD2 aligns across 10 bases. Germline V gene lookup returns CDR1 SQVTM and CDR2 ANQGSEA. The CDR3 totals 15 residues. Trimming removed 4 bases from V and 8 bases from J; junction bases left unmatched: 11. The CDR3 coding sequence is TGCAGCGTTGCCACTAGCGGGAAGAGGACATATGAGCAGTTCTTC. Translated, it gives CSVATSGKRTYEQFF.

This clonotype was found a few times. The rearrangement joins TRBV19 to TRBJ2-1, with 8 nucleotides matching TRBD2. This CDR3 has 16 residues. V dropped 4 bases and J dropped 5; count of bases not matched to a gene: 10. Germline V lookup: CDR1 LNHDA, CDR2 SQIVND (reference sequence). The CDR3 region has the DNA TGTGCCAGTAGTACCTGGGGCGGGGGGCCCAACAATGAGCAGTTCTTC. As protein: CASSTWGGGPNNEQFF.

This clonotype was found many times. The rearrangement joins TRBV12-3 or TRBV12-4 to TRBJ1-5; D gene unclear. The CDR3 length is 15 residues. Trimming left V 6 bases short and J 3 bases short, with 15 bases between. The CDR3 DNA is TGTGCCAGCAGGGGTGGGGTCGAGTCCAATCAGCCCCAGCATTTT. Residues: CASRGGVESNQPQHF.

J is TRBJ2-3 and V is TRBV4-1; TRBD2 matches at 10 bases. The CDR3 consists of 18 residues. The ends lost 0 bases at V and 2 bases at J; junction bases unmatched: 8. In germline, CDR1 is MGHRA, CDR2 YSYEKL. Here the CDR3 DNA reads TGCGCCAGCAGCCAAGATCGGGGACTAGCGACATCCACAGATACGCAGTATTTT. It yields the protein CASSQDRGLATSTDTQYF.

The sample holds a few counts of this clonotype. This rearrangement joins TRBV9 to TRBJ2-1, with a weak D call TRBD1 (5 bases). Germline V gene lookup returns CDR1 SGDLS and CDR2 YYNGEE. V shed 0 bases and J shed 6 bases, with 10 bases lying between them. The CDR3 has 14 residues. CDR3 in amino acids: CASSVVEGVNEQFF. The DNA of the CDR3 is TGTGCCAGCAGCGTAGTAGAAGGGGTCAATGAGCAGTTCTTC.

The sample holds many counts of this clonotype. The chain employs TRBV18 and TRBJ2-3; 7 nucleotides match TRBD2. The V segment lost 5 bases and the J segment 4 bases; nucleotides outside the gene matches: 6. CDR3 length: 14 residues. The germline CDR1 and CDR2 sequences are KGHSH and LQKENI. CDR3 amino acids: CASSGRTSADTQYF. CDR3 coding DNA: TGTGCCAGCTCAGGGAGGACTAGTGCAGATACGCAGTATTTT.

This chain joins TRBV6-1 and TRBJ2-7; the match to TRBD1 covers 7 bases. This CDR3 region has 17 residues. J lost 4 bases, V lost 6 bases, and 18 bases had no gene match. The germline V gene has CDR1 MNHNS and CDR2 SASEGT. CDR3: CASRHRGPFQLSYEQYF. Here the CDR3 DNA reads TGTGCCAGCAGGCACAGGGGACCCTTTCAGTTATCTTACGAGCAGTACTTC.

The V and J genes are TRBV28 and TRBJ2-1, with 7 nucleotides matching TRBD2. J gave up 10 bases and V 4 bases, and 7 bases lay outside the gene matches. This CDR3 contains 13 residues. From germline, CDR1 is MDHEN and CDR2 SYDVKM. CDR3 sequence (DNA): TGTGCCAGCAGTTCCCCTAACGGGGGGGAGCAGTTCTTC. Protein: CASSSPNGGEQFF.

The chain links TRBV28 to TRBJ2-2, with unresolved D. The CDR3 consists of 16 residues. V shed 10 bases and J shed 2 bases, with 20 bases lying between them. Per germline, CDR1 MDHEN and CDR2 SYDVKM. The CDR3 DNA reads as TGTGCCAACAGCATGTGGAATTACCCTAACACCGGGGAGCTGTTTTTT. Amino acid sequence: CANSMWNYPNTGELFF. The full variable domain, rest sourced from reference TRBV28 and TRBJ2-2, is DVKVTQSSRYLVKRTGEKVFLECVQDMDHENMFWYRQDPGLGLRLIYFSYDVKMKEKGDIPEGYSVSREKKERFSLILESASTNQTSMYLCANSMWNYPNTGELFFGEGSRLTVL.

This clonotype was recorded at least ten times. The rearrangement uses TRBV18 and TRBJ1-5; the D is unclear. V lost 4 bases and J lost 3, with 13 bases in between. The CDR3 is 15 residues long. The germline gives CDR1 KGHSH, CDR2 LQKENI. CDR3 nucleotide sequence: TGTGCCAGCTCACACTCGGCGGGTTACAATCAGCCCCAGCATTTT. Its protein is CASSHSAGYNQPQHF.

This clonotype was found many times. The V call is TRBV5-1, the J call TRBJ2-3; 9 nucleotides agree with TRBD2. The J segment lost 3 bases and the V segment lost 6 bases, leaving 8 bases of the junction unmatched. Looked up from germline, CDR1 is SGHRS and CDR2 is YFSETQ. The CDR3 length is 15 residues. CDR3 sequence (DNA): TGCGCCAGCAACCCTCGAGGACTAGCGACAGATACGCAGTATTTT. The encoded protein is CASNPRGLATDTQYF.

This clonotype has ten or more counts. The chain employs TRBV12-3 or TRBV12-4 and TRBJ2-5; 8 nucleotides line up with TRBD2. Losses at the gene ends were 5 bases for V and 5 bases for J; bases not matched to a gene: 10. The CDR3 consists of 15 residues. The CDR3 DNA reads TGTGCCAGCAGTCGACGCGGGGGGCGCGTGGAGACCCAGTACTTC. It codes for CASSRRGGRVETQYF.

This rearrangement joins TRBV29-1 to TRBJ2-1, with TRBD1 as a possible D gene (7 bases). The V and J ends lost 7 bases and 12 bases respectively, with 25 bases between them. Germline CDR1 is SQVTM and CDR2 is ANQGSEA. The CDR3 loop spans 14 amino acids. The CDR3 loop reads CSAGGGTAQEGQFF. For the CDR3, the DNA is TGCAGCGCTGGTGGCGGGACAGCTCAGGAAGGGCAGTTCTTC.